This TCR beta chain was documented in a study of shared clonotypes between healthy human individuals. Study information: The study used three CD4 naive, three CD4 memory, two CD8 naive and one CD8 memory plate per donor. Overall study findings and caveats: The authors expected sequencing depth to affect clonotype sharing among donors. Unshared clonotypes carried lower generation probabilities than those common to all four donors.

Notes on this clone: Its antigen is still unknown.

The J segment lost 3 bases and the V segment lost 5 bases, leaving 6 bases of the junction unmatched. The CDR3 is 15 residues long. The germline CDR1 and CDR2 sequences are MNHEY and SMNVEV (reference sequence). Measured with immunoSEQ multiplex PCR; TCRdb has only the in-frame clones, and not every one. The data contain a few hundred thousand clones, roughly 96% of them singletons. Donors comprised only Caucasian adults living in Nashville, Tennessee. The chain combines TRBV27 with TRBJ2-7, with 11 bases identical to TRBD2. Material: memory CD8+ T cells sorted from blood. Described subset: CD45RO+ cells pooled with CCR7-negative TemRA cells. This sequence was found in a man in his thirties or forties in good health. The CDR3 protein is CASSALAGGDYEQYF. CDR3 DNA sequence: TGTGCCAGCAGTGCCCTAGCGGGAGGCGACTACGAGCAGTACTTC.